This TCR beta chain appears in the sequencing data of a study of graft-versus-host responses after intestinal transplantation. Whole-study results and caveats: GvH clones were identified in recipient marrow, with some first appearing in ileum or blood.

Assay: immunoSEQ multiplex PCR; the TCRdb copy retains only in-frame clones and omits some. The sample carries 23,000 or so clones, roughly 42% recorded once. This clone was observed once. Germline CDR1 is SNHLY and CDR2 is FYNNEI. The CDR3 covers 13 residues. V was pared by 1 base and J by 7 bases, with 10 bases between. The sample was alloreactive CD4+ T cells from a mixed lymphocyte reaction culture, taken before intestinal transplant. Subset meaning: CFSE-low proliferating T cells sorted from roughly six-day pre-transplant mixed lymphocyte reaction (GvH or HvG direction). This chain links TRBV2 with TRBJ1-1; no clear D. This clonotype was sampled from a human patient who received an intestinal transplant. CDR3 bases: TGTGCCAGCAGTGAAGGCCAGGTTGGTGAAGCTTTCTTT. It translates to CASSEGQVGEAFF.